The clone carrying this TCR beta chain was recorded many times. Its antigen is not known. The V gene's germline CDR1 is SGDLS and CDR2 YYNGEE. The CDR3 runs to 15 residues. Trimming pared 0 bases from V and 0 bases from J, leaving 9 bases between. The data were obtained in a study of T cells in Graves' hyperthyroidism and ophthalmopathy. PBMCs were derived from around 10 ml fresh peripheral blood. RNA transcripts served as the template for amplifying TCR beta CDR3 regions. TCR CDR3 regions were first amplified by RT-PCR with HTBI primers. TCRdb passed the multiplex PCR reads through MiXCR, listing each CDR3 protein once. The sample has roughly 240,000 distinct CDR3 sequences, 24% seen once. Study-level results: Ophthalmopathy prediction by the model preceded onset by a median approximately 6.1 months.

Sequencing used blood. This TCR derives from a woman between 35 and 50 years old with Graves' ophthalmopathy. V is TRBV9 and J is TRBJ1-1, with no clear D. The CDR3 here is CASSVGGSMNTEAFF. The CDR3, as DNA: TGTGCCAGCAGCGTAGGCGGGTCCATGAACACTGAAGCTTTCTTT.